The 18 T cell receptor beta chains below come from one sample, sequenced in a study of CD8 T cells in ankylosing spondylitis. TCRdb used MiXCR to reprocess the 5' RACE reads, holding one entry per CDR3 protein. Of about 220,000 distinct CDR3 sequences listed, about a sixth were seen once; the top ten hold about 42%. Study-wide results and caveats: Within ankylosing spondylitis blood, a TCR beta motif made up of eight highly homologous variants appeared to be characteristic.

Their cognate antigens are unknown. The specimen was blood, either unsorted or a sorted T cell fraction (not recorded which). The receptors originated from a male donor with ankylosing spondylitis.

CDR3 bases: TGTGCCAGCAGCCAAGGGTCCGGTTATGCTGATACGCAGTATTTT. Encoded protein: CASSQGSGYADTQYF. The V gene is TRBV14, the J gene TRBJ2-3; D gene uncertain. The germline gives CDR1 SGHDN, CDR2 FVKESK. The CDR3 sequence is 15 residues long. Trimming shortened V by 1 base and J by 6 bases, and 14 bases separated the two germline ends.

This clonotype was picked up one time. The genes are TRBV20-1 and TRBJ2-7; 9 bases align to TRBD2. The V and J ends lost 6 bases and 6 bases, in that order; junction bases with no gene match: 18. This CDR3 region has 16 residues. From germline, CDR1 is DFQATT and CDR2 SNEGSKA (reference sequence). The CDR3 sequence: CSAIHVGREGPGEQYF. The CDR3 nucleotides read TGCAGTGCCATCCACGTCGGGCGGGAGGGCCCTGGCGAGCAGTACTTC.

This clonotype has ten or more counts. This rearrangement joins TRBV29-1 to TRBJ1-2; maybe TRBD1 (6 bases). Trimming left V 4 bases short and J 4 bases short, with 13 bases between. This CDR3 has 13 amino acids. Germline-derived CDR1 and CDR2 are SQVTM and ANQGSEA. CDR3 in amino acids: CSVVGGAVYGYTF. For the CDR3, the DNA is TGCAGCGTTGTTGGGGGGGCCGTCTATGGCTACACCTTC.

The sample holds many counts of this clonotype. The rearrangement joins TRBV24-1 to TRBJ2-1; no definite D call. The CDR3 contains 12 residues. Germline V CDR1 and CDR2: KGHDR, SFDVKD. Trimming shortened V by 3 bases and J by 6 bases, and 5 bases separated the two germline ends. In DNA form, the CDR3 reads TGTGCCACCAGTGATGGCATCAATGAGCAGTTCTTC. Its translation is CATSDGINEQFF.

This clonotype was observed a few times. V and J are TRBV4-3 and TRBJ2-7; maybe TRBD2 (6 bases). The germline gives CDR1 LGHNA, CDR2 YSLEER. The length of the CDR3 is 15 residues. The germline V and J ends were trimmed by 0 bases and 0 bases, with 9 bases remaining between them. The CDR3 here is CASSQEAGTSYEQYF. The DNA for the CDR3 is TGCGCCAGCAGCCAAGAGGCGGGAACCTCCTACGAGCAGTACTTC.

This clonotype was detected only a few times. The chain joins TRBV24-1 to TRBJ2-5, with D perhaps assigned TRBD1 or TRBD2 (6 bases each). The CDR3 runs to 16 residues. CDR1 is KGHDR and CDR2 is SFDVKD in the germline V gene. The V and J ends lost 5 bases and 1 base respectively, with 16 bases between them. CDR3 protein: CATSGTGARGQETQYF. CDR3 bases: TGTGCCACCAGTGGAACGGGGGCGAGAGGCCAAGAGACCCAGTACTTC.

The chain combines TRBV27 with TRBJ2-1; weak D call: TRBD2 (6 bases). V gave up 8 bases and J gave up 0 bases, with 11 bases separating them. The CDR3 is 14 residues long. Germline CDR1 reads MNHEY; CDR2 reads SMNVEV (reference sequence). CDR3 region: CASGAGSSYNEQFF. CDR3 in DNA: TGTGCCAGCGGTGCGGGGAGCTCCTACAATGAGCAGTTCTTC.

This clonotype was observed at least ten times. The V gene is TRBV7-9, the J gene TRBJ2-1, with TRBD2 matching over 7 bases. The V segment lost 5 bases and the J segment 3 bases; nucleotides outside the gene matches: 7. The CDR3 is 15 residues long. CDR1 is SEHNR and CDR2 is FQNEAQ in the germline V gene (reference sequence). The CDR3 sequence is CASSPGLGNYNEQFF. CDR3 coding DNA: TGTGCCAGCAGCCCAGGACTAGGTAACTACAATGAGCAGTTCTTC.

This clonotype was counted a few times. The chain is built from TRBV4-3 and TRBJ1-5, with TRBD1 matching over 8 bases. The ends lost 4 bases at V and 6 bases at J; junction bases unmatched: 8. This CDR3 is 15 amino acids long. The germline V gene has CDR1 LGHNA and CDR2 YSLEER. The CDR3 here is CASSPDRVGSQPQHF. In DNA form, the CDR3 reads TGCGCCAGCAGCCCGGACAGGGTGGGTTCTCAGCCCCAGCATTTT.

This clonotype was seen a handful of times. The rearrangement joins TRBV9 to TRBJ2-1; D is possibly TRBD2 (6 bases). V shed 0 bases and J shed 9 bases, with 10 bases lying between them. The CDR3 has 13 amino acids. The germline gives CDR1 SGDLS, CDR2 YYNGEE. The CDR3 DNA is TGTGCCAGCAGCGTAGTTTTGGGGGGTGAGCAGTTCTTC. This translates into CASSVVLGGEQFF.

This chain joins TRBV10-3 and TRBJ2-1; maybe TRBD2 (5 bases). V lost 2 bases, J lost 10 bases, and 12 bases lay in between. The CDR3 runs to 13 residues. From germline, CDR1 is ENHRY and CDR2 SYGVKD. CDR3 DNA sequence: TGTGCCATCAGTGAGATCTCGAGACTAGAGCAGTTCTTC. Residues: CAISEISRLEQFF.

This clonotype has just a few counts. This chain connects TRBV12-3 or TRBV12-4 to TRBJ1-2, with a tentative D call TRBD1 (5 bases). V was trimmed by 5 bases and J by 8 bases, leaving 15 bases between them. This CDR3 is built from 13 residues. CDR3 loop: CASSPAGPVGYTF. The CDR3 coding sequence is TGTGCCAGCAGTCCGGCGGGGCCCGTGGGCTACACCTTC.

This sequence joins TRBV5-1 and TRBJ1-2, with unresolved D. Deletions cut 2 bases from V and 2 bases from J, with 19 bases between. The germline CDR1 and CDR2 sequences are SGHRS and YFSETQ. This CDR3 region has 17 residues. This CDR3 is CASSFIGEGTVNYGYTF. The CDR3 bases are TGCGCCAGCAGCTTTATTGGGGAGGGCACTGTAAACTATGGCTACACCTTC.

This clonotype has just a few counts. The V gene is TRBV28, the J gene TRBJ2-3, with 7 bases that match TRBD1. CDR1 and CDR2 (germline): MDHEN, SYDVKM. J lost 3 bases, V lost 3 bases, and 3 bases had no gene match. This CDR3 comprises 14 residues. CDR3 protein: CASSFQQGTDTQYF. The CDR3 bases are TGTGCCAGCAGTTTTCAACAGGGGACAGATACGCAGTATTTT.

The V call is TRBV6-1, the J call TRBJ2-6; D is uncertain. The length of the CDR3 is 16 residues. Trimming cost V 2 bases and J 0 bases, with 8 bases left between them. Germline V gene data show CDR1 as MNHNS and CDR2 as SASEGT. CDR3 region: CASSEPYPSGANVLTF. CDR3 bases: TGTGCCAGCAGTGAACCTTACCCCTCTGGGGCCAACGTCCTGACTTTC.

This rearrangement joins TRBV29-1 to TRBJ2-1; 9 nucleotides align to TRBD2. The CDR3 contains 15 residues. Germline values: CDR1 SQVTM, CDR2 ANQGSEA. Trimming at V came to 7 bases and at J to 8 bases, leaving 15 bases not matched to a gene. The CDR3 loop is CSAEIAGALQYEQFF. CDR3 nucleotide sequence: TGCAGCGCGGAAATAGCGGGAGCCTTACAGTATGAGCAGTTCTTC.

A few counts support this clonotype. V gene TRBV4-1 combines with J gene TRBJ2-7; 9 bases map to TRBD2. Germline V gene sequence: CDR1 MGHRA, CDR2 YSYEKL. The CDR3 spans 18 residues. V was pared by 0 bases and J by 7 bases, with 16 bases of the junction left unmatched. CDR3 amino acids: CASSQDLAGGPLAQEQYF. The CDR3 DNA follows: TGCGCCAGCAGCCAAGATCTGGCGGGAGGGCCCCTAGCGCAGGAGCAGTACTTC.

The table lists this clonotype with a count of one. The V gene is TRBV6-4, the J gene TRBJ2-7; D not certain. V lost 4 bases to trimming and J lost 2 bases, with 6 bases between them. CDR1 is MRHNA, CDR2 SNTAGT, per germline. The CDR3 covers 12 residues. CDR3 sequence: CASSVDTYEQYF. The CDR3 DNA follows: TGTGCCAGCAGTGTTGACACCTACGAGCAGTACTTC.